This TCR beta chain came from a study of long-term antiretroviral therapy in people with HIV. Study overall: The earliest samples came about a decade before the 2015 immediate-ART recommendation.

Study-wide results and caveats: In samples taken after ART, diversity increased but remained below transplant donor control levels. Controls exceeded HIV repertoires in CDR3 length range.

Each HIV participant was treated in the United States. Concerning this clone itself: Antigen: not known.

Runs used v3.0 of the immunoSEQ assay and were done at survey level. The repertoire was sequenced with immunoSEQ multiplex PCR; TCRdb's copy has only in-frame clones and lacks some. The sample has fewer than 30,000 clones, around 84% seen once. Germline CDR1 and CDR2: MNHEY and SMNVEV (reference sequence). Trimming shortened V by 3 bases and J by 5 bases, and 10 bases separated the two germline ends. The CDR3 runs 13 residues. Here the sequenced sample was unsorted PBMCs, taken 0.8 years after starting antiretroviral therapy. The rearrangement joins TRBV27 to TRBJ1-2, with D perhaps TRBD1 (6 bases). The receptor was isolated from a woman in her thirties with HIV. CDR3 residues: CASSLRGAYGYTF. In nucleotides, the CDR3 is TGTGCCAGCAGTTTGCGGGGGGCGTATGGCTACACCTTC.